The 23 T cell receptor beta chains in this list originate from one sample, sequenced in a study of Tregs in tolerant kidney transplant recipients. Produced via immunoSEQ multiplex PCR; TCRdb's table is partial and in-frame only. Among about 240,000 clones, roughly 84% were seen once, and the ten largest hold less than 0.75%. Material: CD4+ T cells from blood. These receptors all come from a human donor in good health.

Only a few counts were recorded for this clone. This chain joins TRBV29-1 and TRBJ2-5; D tentatively fits TRBD1 or TRBD2 (5 bases each). The germline V and J ends were trimmed by 5 bases and 5 bases, with 12 bases remaining between them. The CDR3 contains 12 residues. The germline V gene encodes CDR1 SQVTM and CDR2 ANQGSEA. The CDR3 nucleotides are TGCAGCGTTCTGGGGGTCGGCGAGACCCAGTACTTC. It codes for CSVLGVGETQYF.

This clone was observed a single time. V usage is TRBV7-3 and J usage is TRBJ2-2, with TRBD1 as a possible D gene (5 bases). From germline, CDR1 is SGHTA and CDR2 FQGTGA. V dropped 6 bases and J dropped 5 bases, with 10 bases sitting between them. The CDR3 totals 13 residues. The CDR3 region is CASSPSGTGELFF. In DNA form, the CDR3 reads TGTGCCAGCAGTCCCTCAGGGACCGGGGAGCTGTTTTTT.

The chain has TRBV5-5 and TRBJ2-3; no firm D call. Germline V CDR1 and CDR2: SGHKS, YYEKEE (reference sequence). The CDR3 consists of 12 residues. V lost 0 bases and J lost 5, with 4 bases in between. Here the CDR3 DNA reads TGTGCCAGCAGCTTGGAGAGAGATACGCAGTATTTT. It codes for CASSLERDTQYF.

The chain carries TRBV5-1 and TRBJ1-1; D is uncertain. Germline-derived CDR1 and CDR2 are SGHRS and YFSETQ. The V gene lost 4 bases and the J gene lost 1 base, with 17 bases spanning the gap. This CDR3 has 16 residues. Here the CDR3 DNA reads TGCGCCAGCAGCCCAGGACTCGCTGGGGAGAACACTGAAGCTTTCTTT. Protein: CASSPGLAGENTEAFF.

V and J are TRBV6-5 and TRBJ2-2; no definite D call. CDR3 length: 13 residues. V was shortened by 4 bases and J by 3 bases, with 6 bases between the two germline ends. CDR1 is MNHEY and CDR2 is SVGAGI in the germline V gene. The CDR3 loop is CASSSPYTGELFF. The CDR3 DNA reads TGTGCCAGCAGTTCCCCTTACACCGGGGAGCTGTTTTTT.

The chain couples TRBV6-5 to TRBJ1-2, with TRBD1 matching over 11 bases. The CDR3 consists of 16 residues. The ends lost 0 bases at V and 3 bases at J; junction bases unmatched: 3. CDR1 MNHEY and CDR2 SVGAGI come from the germline V gene. The CDR3 DNA reads as TGTGCCAGCAGTTACTCGGGACAGGGGGATTACTATGGCTACACCTTC. Protein sequence: CASSYSGQGDYYGYTF.

The table lists this clone with a count of one. The chain joins TRBV6-5 to TRBJ2-7, with 10 bases that match TRBD2. This CDR3 region has 16 residues. V was pared by 0 bases and J by 4 bases, with 6 bases of the junction left unmatched. Looked up from germline, CDR1 is MNHEY and CDR2 is SVGAGI. CDR3 bases: TGTGCCAGCAGTTACTCGGCACTAGCGGGGACGTACGAGCAGTACTTC. Translation gives CASSYSALAGTYEQYF.

The CDR3 is CASSEGTGRTEAFF. The CDR3 DNA is TGTGCCAGCAGCGAAGGGACAGGGCGAACTGAAGCTTTCTTT. The chain carries TRBV5-4 and TRBJ1-1, with TRBD1 identical over 9 bases. J lost 5 bases, V lost 4 bases, and 6 bases had no gene match. Germline lookup yields CDR1 SGHNT and CDR2 YYREEE (reference sequence). The CDR3 length is 14 residues.

To note about this clone: Other nucleotide sequences from this sample produce the same CDR3. The rearrangement joins TRBV9 to TRBJ2-3; D gene uncertain. The V end was cut by 0 bases, the J end by 0 bases, with 2 bases between. The CDR3 covers 13 residues. Germline lookup yields CDR1 SGDLS and CDR2 YYNGEE. The CDR3 spells CASSVVSTDTQYF. The CDR3 DNA reads TGTGCCAGCAGCGTAGTGAGCACAGATACGCAGTATTTT.

The V and J genes are TRBV6-5 and TRBJ2-7; D is ambiguous. The CDR3 covers 14 residues. Germline assignment: CDR1 MNHEY and CDR2 SVGAGI. V lost 5 bases and J lost 2, with 13 bases in between. The CDR3: CASSRSLGPYEQYF. The CDR3 coding sequence is TGTGCCAGCAGTCGATCGTTGGGCCCCTACGAGCAGTACTTC.

This chain links TRBV6-5 with TRBJ2-7, with 10 bases matching TRBD1. With 7 bases clipped from V and 2 bases from J, the junction kept 5 bases outside the gene matches. This CDR3 spans 14 amino acids. The germline V gene has CDR1 MNHEY and CDR2 SVGAGI. The CDR3 region is CASNTGQGTYEQYF. CDR3 sequence (DNA): TGTGCCAGCAATACGGGACAGGGGACCTACGAGCAGTACTTC.

The rearrangement joins TRBV9 to TRBJ2-1, with 7 positions matching TRBD2. Trimming at V came to 4 bases and at J to 4 bases, leaving 8 bases not matched to a gene. This CDR3 region has 15 residues. Germline V gene data show CDR1 as SGDLS and CDR2 as YYNGEE. The CDR3 sequence: CASSPSGDGYNEQFF. Here the CDR3 DNA reads TGTGCCAGCAGCCCCAGCGGGGACGGTTACAATGAGCAGTTCTTC.

This chain uses TRBV5-6 with TRBJ2-5; 7 bases fit TRBD2. Trimming took 1 base from V and 10 from J; bases not matched to a gene: 16. This CDR3 contains 16 residues. The germline V gene has CDR1 SGHDT and CDR2 YYEEEE. CDR3 DNA sequence: TGTGCCAGCAGCTTGTATGGACTAGTGAACTTTCTAGGCCAGTACTTC. Translating it yields CASSLYGLVNFLGQYF.

The CDR3 sequence is CASSRNVGSGNTIYF. DNA for the CDR3: TGTGCCAGCAGTAGAAACGTCGGCTCTGGAAACACCATATATTTT. The chain carries TRBV6-5 and TRBJ1-3; D unclear. Germline V gene data show CDR1 as MNHEY and CDR2 as SVGAGI. CDR3 length: 15 residues. Trimming took off 5 bases at V and 0 bases at J, with 11 bases between the two ends.

The V gene is TRBV18, the J gene TRBJ1-3; D not resolved. Germline V lookup: CDR1 KGHSH, CDR2 LQKENI. Trimming removed 2 bases from V and 1 base from J, with 12 bases in between. The CDR3 is 16 residues long. The chain's CDR3 is CASSPSGSESGNTIYF. For the CDR3, the DNA is TGTGCCAGCTCACCATCAGGAAGCGAGTCTGGAAACACCATATATTTT.

CDR3 in amino acids: CSVRNPRGTGGRDTQYF. CDR3 in DNA: TGCAGCGTCCGCAACCCGCGGGGGACAGGGGGCAGAGATACGCAGTATTTT. The chain has TRBV29-1 and TRBJ2-3, with 12 bases lining up with TRBD1. With V trimmed by 6 bases and J by 5 bases, 15 bases remained unmatched. Per the germline V gene, CDR1 is SQVTM and CDR2 is ANQGSEA. The CDR3 has 17 amino acids.

The chain uses TRBV6-1 and TRBJ2-7; the D gene is possibly TRBD1 (5 bases). Germline CDR1 MNHNS, CDR2 SASEGT. Trimming removed 7 bases at V and 2 bases at J, with 12 bases between. This CDR3 has 13 residues. The DNA of the CDR3 is TGTGCCAGCATCAGGGCTTATCCCTACGAGCAGTACTTC. Its translation: CASIRAYPYEQYF.

This clone was counted ten times or more. The CDR3: CASSRTGGKSYNEQFF. The CDR3 DNA reads as TGTGCCAGTAGTCGCACAGGGGGTAAGTCCTACAATGAGCAGTTCTTC. The chain links TRBV19 to TRBJ2-1; TRBD1 matches at 8 bases. The CDR3 runs to 16 residues. The germline V gene encodes CDR1 LNHDA and CDR2 SQIVND (reference sequence). Trimming cost V 5 bases and J 1 base; bases outside gene matches: 7.

This clone was detected only once. The rearrangement links TRBV5-4 to TRBJ2-3; D is uncertain. The CDR3 runs to 15 residues. Trimming stripped 2 bases from V and 0 bases from J, with 10 bases between. Germline V CDR1 and CDR2: SGHNT, YYREEE (reference sequence). Here the CDR3 DNA reads TGTGCCAGCAGCTTAGGGTTCCCTAGCACAGATACGCAGTATTTT. Amino acids: CASSLGFPSTDTQYF.

J is TRBJ1-5 and V is TRBV7-2; no firm D call. V lost 1 base and J 2 bases, leaving 9 bases between the germline ends. In germline, CDR1 is SGHTA, CDR2 FQGNSA. The CDR3 is made up of 15 amino acids. CDR3 residues: CASSLVGTGNQPQHF. In DNA, the CDR3 is TGTGCCAGCAGCTTAGTGGGAACGGGCAATCAGCCCCAGCATTTT. Using reference TRBV7-2 and TRBJ1-5 for the parts outside the CDR3, the full variable domain is GAGVSQSPSNKVTEKGKDVELRCDPISGHTALYWYRQSLGQGLEFLIYFQGNSAPDKSGLPSDRFSAERTGGSVSTLTIQRTQQEDSAVYLCASSLVGTGNQPQHFGDGTRLSIL.

This clone was found a few times. This chain links TRBV2 with TRBJ1-1; 9 nucleotides line up with TRBD1. Looked up from germline, CDR1 is SNHLY and CDR2 is FYNNEI. This CDR3 is 13 amino acids long. V lost 6 bases to trimming and J lost 4 bases; unmatched junction nucleotides: 3. The CDR3 DNA reads TGTGCCAGCAGCGGACAGGGGACCACTGAAGCTTTCTTT. This translates into CASSGQGTTEAFF.

The J gene is TRBJ2-1, the V gene TRBV5-5; maybe TRBD2 (7 bases). The germline V gene encodes CDR1 SGHKS and CDR2 YYEKEE (reference sequence). The ends were cut back, 4 bases at V and 16 bases at J, with 30 bases in the middle. CDR3 length: 16 residues. CDR3 nucleotides: TGTGCCAGCAGCCTCCTGGGCTCCGACCGGGGGGCGGTCGATTTCTTC. Its translation is CASSLLGSDRGAVDFF. The entire variable domain, with the rest obtained from reference TRBV5-5 and TRBJ2-1, is as follows: DAGVTQSPTHLIKTRGQQVTLRCSPISGHKSVSWYQQVLGQGPQFIFQYYEKEERGRGNFPDRFSARQFPNYSSELNVNALLLGDSALYLCASSLLGSDRGAVDFFGPGTRLTVL.

V gene TRBV5-8 combines with J gene TRBJ1-5; TRBD1 agrees at 8 bases. Germline CDR1 reads SGHTS; CDR2 reads YDEGEE. Trimming took 4 bases from V and 4 from J; bases not matched to a gene: 7. This CDR3 is built from 15 residues. The CDR3, as DNA: TGTGCCAGCAGCCCCGGGACAGGTGGAAATCAGCCCCAGCATTTT. Protein product: CASSPGTGGNQPQHF.